This TCR beta chain was found in a study of graft-versus-host responses after intestinal transplantation. The protocol was immunoSEQ multiplex PCR, while the TCRdb copy is restricted to in-frame clones and leaves out a portion. The profile shows 70,000 to 75,000 clones, about 89% of them singletons. As for this clone: Its antigen is not known.

V was pared by 4 bases and J by 4 bases, with 2 bases of the junction left unmatched. This CDR3 is 13 amino acids long. The germline V gene has CDR1 MDHEN and CDR2 SYDVKM. Material: unstimulated CD8+ T cells sorted from spleen or lymph node cells, obtained before intestinal transplant. This TCR came from a human donor who received an intestinal transplant. This chain connects TRBV28 to TRBJ1-1; 8 nucleotides line up with TRBD1. Here the CDR3 DNA reads TGTGCCAGCAGTTATACAGGGGGCACTGAAGCTTTCTTT. As protein: CASSYTGGTEAFF.